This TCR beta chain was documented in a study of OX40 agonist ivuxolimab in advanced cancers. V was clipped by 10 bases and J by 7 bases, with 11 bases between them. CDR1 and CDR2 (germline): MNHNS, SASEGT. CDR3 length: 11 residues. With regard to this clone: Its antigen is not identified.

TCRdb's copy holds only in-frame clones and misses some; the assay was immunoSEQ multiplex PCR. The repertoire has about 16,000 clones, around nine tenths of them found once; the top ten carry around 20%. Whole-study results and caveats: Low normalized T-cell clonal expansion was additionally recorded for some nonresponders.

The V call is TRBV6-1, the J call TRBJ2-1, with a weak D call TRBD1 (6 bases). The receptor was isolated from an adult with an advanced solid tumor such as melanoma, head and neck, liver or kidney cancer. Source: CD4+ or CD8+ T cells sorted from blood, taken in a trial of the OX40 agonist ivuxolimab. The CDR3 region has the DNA TGTGCCACCCGCCAGGGGAATGAGCAGTTCTTC. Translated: CATRQGNEQFF.